This T cell receptor (beta chain) derives from a study of PD-L1 blockade in urothelial cancer. Overall study: Treatment start was followed by blood analysis at 3 weeks (second dose) and again at 6 weeks. Study results and caveats: Those with durable benefit had larger increases in tumor-associated blood clones at 3 weeks.

V was cut by 2 bases and J by 9 bases, with 8 bases left in between. The germline V gene encodes CDR1 MNHEY and CDR2 SMNVEV (reference sequence). There are 13 residues in the CDR3. The time point here: peripheral blood 6 weeks after treatment start. The table lists this clone with a few counts. Its antigen is not known. Assay: immunoSEQ multiplex PCR; the TCRdb copy retains only in-frame clones and omits some. The repertoire holds under 25,000 clones, with approximately 83% as singletons. The TCR comes from a man aged 45-65 years with urothelial cancer. Sequencing used PBMCs, obtained around atezolizumab (anti-PD-L1) treatment. The V and J genes are TRBV27 and TRBJ1-6; tentatively, D is TRBD1 (6 bases). The CDR3 bases are TGTGCCAGCAGTTTAACAGGGTTTTCACCCCTCCACTTT. Translation gives CASSLTGFSPLHF.